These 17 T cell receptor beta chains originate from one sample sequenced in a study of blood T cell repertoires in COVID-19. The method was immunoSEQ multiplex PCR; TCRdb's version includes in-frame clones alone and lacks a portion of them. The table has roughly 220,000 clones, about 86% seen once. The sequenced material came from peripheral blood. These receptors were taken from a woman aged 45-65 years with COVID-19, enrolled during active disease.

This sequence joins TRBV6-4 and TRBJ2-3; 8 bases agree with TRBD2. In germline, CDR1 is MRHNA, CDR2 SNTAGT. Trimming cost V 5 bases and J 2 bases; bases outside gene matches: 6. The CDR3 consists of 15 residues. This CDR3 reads CASSLLAASTDTQYF. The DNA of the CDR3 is TGTGCCAGCAGTTTACTAGCGGCCTCCACAGATACGCAGTATTTT.

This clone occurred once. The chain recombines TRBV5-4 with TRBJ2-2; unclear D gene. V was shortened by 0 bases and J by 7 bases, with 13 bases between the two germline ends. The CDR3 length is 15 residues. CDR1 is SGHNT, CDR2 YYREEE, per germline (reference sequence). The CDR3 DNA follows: TGTGCCAGCAGCTTGGGTAGCATCCAGAGCGGGGAGCTGTTTTTT. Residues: CASSLGSIQSGELFF.

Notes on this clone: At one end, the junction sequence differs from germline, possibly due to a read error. CDR3 amino acids: CASSIVGGTADF. DNA for the CDR3: TGTGCCAGTAGTATAGTTGGGGGCACTGCAGACTTC. This chain joins TRBV19 and TRBJ1-2, with D possibly matching TRBD1 (6 bases). The CDR3 extends over 12 amino acids. Germline CDR1 reads LNHDA; CDR2 reads SQIVND (reference sequence).

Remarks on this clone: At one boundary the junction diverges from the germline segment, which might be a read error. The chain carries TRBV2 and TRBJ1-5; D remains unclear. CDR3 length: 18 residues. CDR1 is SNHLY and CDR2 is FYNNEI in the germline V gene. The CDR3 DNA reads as TGTGTCAGCAGTGCCCGCGAGGTGTCCTGGAGGCGCAATCAGCCCCAGCATTTT. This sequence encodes CVSSAREVSWRRNQPQHF.

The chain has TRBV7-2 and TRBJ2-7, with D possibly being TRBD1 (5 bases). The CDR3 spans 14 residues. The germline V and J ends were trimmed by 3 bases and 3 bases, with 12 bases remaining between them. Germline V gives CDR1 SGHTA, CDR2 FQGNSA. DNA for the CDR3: TGTGCCAGCAGCTTCCAGGGAAGTTACTACGAGCAGTACTTC. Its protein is CASSFQGSYYEQYF.

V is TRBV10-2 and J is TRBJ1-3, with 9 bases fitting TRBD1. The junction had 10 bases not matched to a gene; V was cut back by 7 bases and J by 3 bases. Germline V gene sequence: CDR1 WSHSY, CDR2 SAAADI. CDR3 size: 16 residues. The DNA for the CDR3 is TGCGCCAGCAAAGCCCGGGGACAGGGAAATGGAAACACCATATATTTT. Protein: CASKARGQGNGNTIYF.

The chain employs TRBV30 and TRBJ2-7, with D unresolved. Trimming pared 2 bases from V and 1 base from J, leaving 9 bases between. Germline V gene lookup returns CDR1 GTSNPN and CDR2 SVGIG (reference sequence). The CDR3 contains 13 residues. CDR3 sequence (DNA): TGTGCCTGGAGTCCGGCAGGATCCTACGAGCAGTACTTC. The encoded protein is CAWSPAGSYEQYF.

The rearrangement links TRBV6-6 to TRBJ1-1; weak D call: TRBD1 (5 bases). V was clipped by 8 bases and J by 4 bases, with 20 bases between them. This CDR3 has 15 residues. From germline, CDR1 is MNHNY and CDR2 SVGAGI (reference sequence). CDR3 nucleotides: TGTGCCAGCTCTCCCCGGGCAGGGCGGCTCACTGAAGCTTTCTTT. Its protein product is CASSPRAGRLTEAFF.

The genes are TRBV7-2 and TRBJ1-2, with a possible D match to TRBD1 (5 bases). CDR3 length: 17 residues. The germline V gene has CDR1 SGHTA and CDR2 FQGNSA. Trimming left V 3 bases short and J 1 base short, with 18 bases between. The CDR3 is CASSFSVGARLNYGYTF. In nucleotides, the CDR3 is TGTGCCAGCAGCTTCAGTGTAGGGGCGCGACTTAACTATGGCTACACCTTC. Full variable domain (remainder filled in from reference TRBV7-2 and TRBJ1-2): GAGVSQSPSNKVTEKGKDVELRCDPISGHTALYWYRQSLGQGLEFLIYFQGNSAPDKSGLPSDRFSAERTGGSVSTLTIQRTQQEDSAVYLCASSFSVGARLNYGYTFGSGTRLTVV.

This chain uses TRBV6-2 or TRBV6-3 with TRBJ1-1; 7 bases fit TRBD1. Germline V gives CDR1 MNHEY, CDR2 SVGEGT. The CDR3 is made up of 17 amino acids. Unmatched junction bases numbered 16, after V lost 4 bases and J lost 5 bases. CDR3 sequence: CASSSPTGWYRTTEAFF. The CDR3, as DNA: TGTGCCAGCAGTTCACCGACAGGGTGGTATCGAACGACTGAAGCTTTCTTT.

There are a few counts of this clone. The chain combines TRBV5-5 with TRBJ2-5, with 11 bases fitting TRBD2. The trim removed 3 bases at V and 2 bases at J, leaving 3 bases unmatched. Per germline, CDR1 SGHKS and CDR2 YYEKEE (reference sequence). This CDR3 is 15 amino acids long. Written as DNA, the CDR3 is TGTGCCAGCAGCTCCGTAGCGGGGGGGCAAGAGACCCAGTACTTC. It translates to CASSSVAGGQETQYF. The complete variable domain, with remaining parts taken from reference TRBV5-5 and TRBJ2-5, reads DAGVTQSPTHLIKTRGQQVTLRCSPISGHKSVSWYQQVLGQGPQFIFQYYEKEERGRGNFPDRFSARQFPNYSSELNVNALLLGDSALYLCASSSVAGGQETQYFGPGTRLLVL.

The CDR3 spells CASRPHGTGVVGNTEAFF. The CDR3 DNA follows: TGTGCCAGCAGGCCCCATGGGACAGGGGTTGTGGGGAACACTGAAGCTTTCTTT. The V gene is TRBV27, the J gene TRBJ1-1; 10 bases are shared with TRBD1. The CDR3 is 18 residues long. CDR1 and CDR2 (germline): MNHEY, SMNVEV (reference sequence). Unmatched junction bases numbered 14, after V lost 6 bases and J lost 1 base.

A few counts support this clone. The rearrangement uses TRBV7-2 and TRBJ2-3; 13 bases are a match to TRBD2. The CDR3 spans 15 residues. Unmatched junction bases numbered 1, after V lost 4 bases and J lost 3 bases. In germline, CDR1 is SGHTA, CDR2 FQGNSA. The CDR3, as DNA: TGTGCCAGCAGCTCGGGACTAGCGGGGACAGATACGCAGTATTTT. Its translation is CASSSGLAGTDTQYF.

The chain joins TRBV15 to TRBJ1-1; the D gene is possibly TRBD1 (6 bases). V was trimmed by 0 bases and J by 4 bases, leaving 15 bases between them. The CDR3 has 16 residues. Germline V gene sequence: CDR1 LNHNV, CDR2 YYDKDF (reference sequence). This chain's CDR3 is CATSREGGARPTEAFF. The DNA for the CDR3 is TGTGCCACCAGCAGAGAGGGGGGGGCGCGGCCCACTGAAGCTTTCTTT.

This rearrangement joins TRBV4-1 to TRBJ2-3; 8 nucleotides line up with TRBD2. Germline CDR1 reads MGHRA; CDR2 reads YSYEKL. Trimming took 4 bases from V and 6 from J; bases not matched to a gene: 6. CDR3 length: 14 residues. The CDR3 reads CASSLSSGWDTQYF. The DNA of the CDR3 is TGCGCCAGCAGCCTATCTAGCGGGTGGGATACGCAGTATTTT.

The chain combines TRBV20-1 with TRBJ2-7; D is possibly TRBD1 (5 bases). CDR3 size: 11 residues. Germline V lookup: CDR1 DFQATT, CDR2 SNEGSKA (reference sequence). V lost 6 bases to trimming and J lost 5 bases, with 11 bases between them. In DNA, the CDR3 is TGCAGTGCGCAGAAGGGGAACGAGCAGTACGTC. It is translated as CSAQKGNEQYV.

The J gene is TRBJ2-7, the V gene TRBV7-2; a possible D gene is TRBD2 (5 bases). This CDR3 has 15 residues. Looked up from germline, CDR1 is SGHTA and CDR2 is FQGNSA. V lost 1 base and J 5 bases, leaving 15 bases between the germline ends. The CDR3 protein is CASSLVLRGEDEQYF. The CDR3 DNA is TGTGCCAGCAGCTTAGTCCTCCGGGGAGAGGACGAGCAGTACTTC.